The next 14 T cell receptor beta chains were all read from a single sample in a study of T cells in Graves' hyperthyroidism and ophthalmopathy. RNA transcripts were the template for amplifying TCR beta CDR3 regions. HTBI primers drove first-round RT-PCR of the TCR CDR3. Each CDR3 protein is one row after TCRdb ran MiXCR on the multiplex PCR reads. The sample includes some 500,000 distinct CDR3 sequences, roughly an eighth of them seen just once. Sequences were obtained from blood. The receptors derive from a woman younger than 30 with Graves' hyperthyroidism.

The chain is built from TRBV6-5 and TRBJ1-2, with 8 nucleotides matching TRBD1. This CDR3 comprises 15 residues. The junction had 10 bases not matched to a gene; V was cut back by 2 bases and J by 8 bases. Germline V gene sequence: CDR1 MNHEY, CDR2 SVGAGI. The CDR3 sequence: CASSYQLQGAGGYTF. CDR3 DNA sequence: TGTGCCAGCAGTTACCAGCTCCAGGGGGCCGGGGGCTACACCTTC.

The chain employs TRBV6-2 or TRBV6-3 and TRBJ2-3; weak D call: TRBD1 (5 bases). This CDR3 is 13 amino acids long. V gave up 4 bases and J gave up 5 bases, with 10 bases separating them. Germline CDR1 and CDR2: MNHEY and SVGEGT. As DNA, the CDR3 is TGTGCCAGCAGTTCCGCAGGGATAGATACGCAGTATTTT. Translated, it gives CASSSAGIDTQYF.

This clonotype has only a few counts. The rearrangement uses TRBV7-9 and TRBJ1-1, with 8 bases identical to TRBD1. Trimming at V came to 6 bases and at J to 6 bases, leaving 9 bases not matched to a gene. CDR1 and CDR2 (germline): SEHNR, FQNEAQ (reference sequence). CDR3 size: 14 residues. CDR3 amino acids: CASSPQGASAEAFF. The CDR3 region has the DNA TGTGCCAGCAGTCCTCAGGGGGCTTCCGCTGAAGCTTTCTTT.

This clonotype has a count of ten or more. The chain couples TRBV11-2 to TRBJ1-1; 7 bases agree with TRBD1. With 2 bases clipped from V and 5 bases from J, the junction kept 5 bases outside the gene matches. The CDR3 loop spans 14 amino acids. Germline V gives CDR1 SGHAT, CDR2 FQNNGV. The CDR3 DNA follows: TGTGCCAGCAGCTTACACCCGGACAGGACTGAAGCTTTCTTT. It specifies CASSLHPDRTEAFF.

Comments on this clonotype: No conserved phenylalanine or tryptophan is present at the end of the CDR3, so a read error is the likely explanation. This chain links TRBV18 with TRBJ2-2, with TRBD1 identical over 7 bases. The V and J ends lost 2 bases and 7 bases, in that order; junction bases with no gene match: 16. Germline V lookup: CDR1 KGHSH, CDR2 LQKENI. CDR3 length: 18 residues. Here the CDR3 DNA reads TGTGCCAGCTCACCATTTGGACAGGTCGAAGCAGCGAACGGGGAGCTGTTTCTT. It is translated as CASSPFGQVEAANGELFL.

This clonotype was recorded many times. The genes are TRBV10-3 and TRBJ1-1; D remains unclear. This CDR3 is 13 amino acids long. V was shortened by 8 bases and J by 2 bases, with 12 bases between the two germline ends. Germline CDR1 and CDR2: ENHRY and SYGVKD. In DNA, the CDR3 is TGTGCCATCGGTGTCCAGATAAACACTGAAGCTTTCTTT. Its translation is CAIGVQINTEAFF.

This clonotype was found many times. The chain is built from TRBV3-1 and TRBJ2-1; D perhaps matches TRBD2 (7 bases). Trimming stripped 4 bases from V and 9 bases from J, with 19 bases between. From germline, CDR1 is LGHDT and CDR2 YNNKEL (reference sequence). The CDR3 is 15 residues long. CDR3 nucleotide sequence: TGTGCCAGCAGCCCTCGCGGGGGCGGGGCGAGTGAGCAGTTCTTC. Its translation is CASSPRGGGASEQFF.

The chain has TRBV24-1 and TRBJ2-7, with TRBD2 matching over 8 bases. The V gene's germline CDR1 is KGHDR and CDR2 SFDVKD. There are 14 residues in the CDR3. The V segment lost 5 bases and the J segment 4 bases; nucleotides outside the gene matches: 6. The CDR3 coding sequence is TGTGCCACCAGTGCCGCGGGAGGACTTTACGAGCAGTACTTC. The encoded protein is CATSAAGGLYEQYF.

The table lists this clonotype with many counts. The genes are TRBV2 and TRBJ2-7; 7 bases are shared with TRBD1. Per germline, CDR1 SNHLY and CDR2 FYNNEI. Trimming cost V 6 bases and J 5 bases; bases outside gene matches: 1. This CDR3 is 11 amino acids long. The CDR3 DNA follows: TGTGCCAGCAGGACAGGGAACGAGCAGTACTTC. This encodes CASRTGNEQYF.

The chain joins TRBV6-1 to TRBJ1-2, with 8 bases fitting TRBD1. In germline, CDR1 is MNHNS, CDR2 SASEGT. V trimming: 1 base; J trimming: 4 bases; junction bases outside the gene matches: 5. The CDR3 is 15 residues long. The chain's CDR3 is CASSEGTGTSYGYTF. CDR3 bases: TGTGCCAGCAGTGAAGGGACAGGGACCTCCTATGGCTACACCTTC.

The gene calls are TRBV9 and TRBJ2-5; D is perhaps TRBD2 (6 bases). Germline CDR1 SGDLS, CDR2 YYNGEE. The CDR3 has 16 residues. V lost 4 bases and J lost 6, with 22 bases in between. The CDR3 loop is CASSPSRRTGGQTQYF. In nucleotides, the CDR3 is TGTGCCAGCAGCCCCTCGAGACGGACCGGAGGGCAGACCCAGTACTTC.

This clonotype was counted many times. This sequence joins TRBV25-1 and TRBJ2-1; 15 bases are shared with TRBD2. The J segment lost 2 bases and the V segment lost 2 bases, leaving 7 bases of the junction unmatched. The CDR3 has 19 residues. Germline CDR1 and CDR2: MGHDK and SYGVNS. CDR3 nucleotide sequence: TGTGCCAGCAGTGAACCGGGACTAGCGGGAGGATTTGCCTACAATGAGCAGTTCTTC. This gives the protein CASSEPGLAGGFAYNEQFF. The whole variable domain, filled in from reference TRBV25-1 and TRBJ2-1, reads EADIYQTPRYLVIGTGKKITLECSQTMGHDKMYWYQQDPGMELHLIHYSYGVNSTEKGDLSSESTVSRIRTEHFPLTLESARPSHTSQYLCASSEPGLAGGFAYNEQFFGPGTRLTVL.

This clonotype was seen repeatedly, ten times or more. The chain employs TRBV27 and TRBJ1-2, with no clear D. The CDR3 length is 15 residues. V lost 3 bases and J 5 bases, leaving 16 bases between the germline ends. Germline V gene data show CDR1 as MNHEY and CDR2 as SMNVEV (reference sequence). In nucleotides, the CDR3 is TGTGCCAGCAGTTTTAGTCGGGGATCGCGTTATGGCTACACCTTC. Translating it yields CASSFSRGSRYGYTF.

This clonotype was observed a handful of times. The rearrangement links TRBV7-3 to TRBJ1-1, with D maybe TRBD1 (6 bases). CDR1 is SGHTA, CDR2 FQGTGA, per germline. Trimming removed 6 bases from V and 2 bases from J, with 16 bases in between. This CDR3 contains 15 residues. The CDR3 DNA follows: TGTGCCAGCAGTCCAGCGGGGGGCACCAACACTGAAGCTTTCTTT. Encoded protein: CASSPAGGTNTEAFF.